These T cell receptor beta chains were read from a single sample in a study of cytomegalovirus exposure and HLA in healthy donors. Generated by immunoSEQ multiplex PCR, the TCRdb table keeps only in-frame clones and is missing some. The table includes about 100,000 clones, roughly 83% detected once. Specimen: PBMCs. Receptors were obtained from a female donor in good health and CMV-seropositive. Both conserved end residues are part of each CDR3. D genes are given only for firm matches.

TRBV5-4,TRBD1,TRBJ1-2,CASSSTPGTGAVGYTF
TRBV18,TRBD2,TRBJ2-1,CASSPIAGGNDEQFF
TRBV11-2,NA,TRBJ1-4,CASSPRVGYGEKLFF
TRBV29-1,TRBD1,TRBJ1-1,CSAKQGTNTEAFF
TRBV4-2,NA,TRBJ2-6,CASSQDGGSGANGLTF
TRBV2,TRBD2,TRBJ2-4,CASIKAAGGENIQYF
TRBV19,TRBD2,TRBJ2-1,CASFSGRGYNEQFF
TRBV29-1,TRBD2,TRBJ2-2,CSVVKGAGSNTGELFF
TRBV2,NA,TRBJ1-1,CASSDGVNTEAFF
TRBV7-8,NA,TRBJ2-1,CASSFKRDEQFF
TRBV27,TRBD1,TRBJ1-2,CASSQTGFGYTF
TRBV18,NA,TRBJ1-1,CASSPPLRNTEAFF
TRBV5-1,NA,TRBJ2-7,CASSGGVTYEQYF
TRBV6-6,NA,TRBJ2-7,CAARQRDSYEQYF